The rows below give T cell receptor beta chains drawn from one sample of a study of T cells in Graves' hyperthyroidism and ophthalmopathy. TCRdb reanalysed the multiplex PCR reads using MiXCR and keeps one entry per CDR3 protein. The table shows a few hundred thousand distinct CDR3 sequences, with more than 15% occurring only once. Sequencing was performed on blood. The receptors here all came from a woman in her 30s with Graves' hyperthyroidism. The CDR3 runs from the conserved cysteine through the conserved F or W. Each record gives: D gene, V gene, clone size, J gene, CDR3 protein, CDR3 DNA. A D gene is named only where the DNA matches it firmly. Part of the rows lack a size; the others show once, few, many or a class for expanded clones.

TRBD1	TRBV11-2	many	TRBJ2-1	CASSTDRAYNEQFF	TGTGCCAGCAGCACGGACAGGGCTTACAATGAGCAGTTCTTC
.	TRBV6-2/TRBV6-3	.	TRBJ1-2	CASSPRSGPPDGYTF	TGTGCCAGCAGCCCGCGTTCGGGACCCCCGGATGGCTACACCTTC
.	TRBV4-1	few	TRBJ2-7	CASSQERQSSYEQYF	TGCGCCAGCAGCCAAGAGAGACAGAGCTCCTACGAGCAGTACTTC
.	TRBV6-1	few	TRBJ2-2	CASGNGELFF	TGTGCCAGCGGGAACGGGGAGCTGTTTTTT
.	TRBV20-1	.	TRBJ2-2	CSARVEASGELFF	TGCAGTGCTAGGGTCGAGGCGTCCGGGGAGCTGTTTTTT
TRBD1	TRBV5-1	many	TRBJ2-1	CASSLDGTGAYNEQFF	TGCGCCAGCAGTTTGGATGGGACAGGGGCCTACAATGAGCAGTTCTTC
TRBD2	TRBV3-1	.	TRBJ2-1	CASSPWGYGTSGTNEQFF	TGTGCCAGCAGCCCGTGGGGCTACGGGACTAGCGGGACCAATGAGCAGTTCTTC
TRBD1	TRBV18	many	TRBJ1-5	CASSRTAQGAGQPQHF	TGTGCCAGCTCACGAACCGCACAGGGGGCCGGTCAGCCCCAGCATTTT
.	TRBV15	.	TRBJ1-6	CATSRPREDMDSPLHF	TGTGCCACCAGCAGACCCAGGGAAGATATGGATTCACCCCTCCACTTT
TRBD2	TRBV10-3	many	TRBJ2-7	CAISPSGSTYEQYF	TGTGCCATCAGTCCTAGCGGGAGTACCTACGAGCAGTACTTC
TRBD2	TRBV18	.	TRBJ2-7	CASSLGTSGYYEQYF	TGTGCCAGCTCACTCGGGACTAGCGGCTACTACGAGCAGTACTTC
.	TRBV25-1	few	TRBJ2-2	CASSAVQGTGELFF	TGTGCCAGCAGTGCTGTCCAGGGAACCGGGGAGCTGTTTTTT
.	TRBV11-2	many	TRBJ2-3	CASSSFPPTDSSTDTQYF	TGTGCCAGCAGCTCCTTCCCCCCGACCGACTCTAGCACAGATACGCAGTATTTT
.	TRBV4-2	once	TRBJ2-3	CASSPTIKGADTQYF	TGTGCCAGCAGCCCTACTATTAAGGGCGCAGATACGCAGTATTTT
.	TRBV3-1	many	TRBJ2-7	CASSHLGGTRSGEQYF	TGTGCCAGCAGCCATCTAGGAGGTACCCGTTCAGGCGAGCAGTACTTC
.	TRBV12-5	.	TRBJ2-1	CASGFFEQFF	TGTGCTAGTGGTTTTTTTGAGCAGTTCTTC
.	TRBV9	.	TRBJ2-7	CASSAPGTKMGFEQYF	TGTGCCAGCAGCGCCCCAGGGACGAAGATGGGTTTCGAGCAGTACTTC
TRBD2	TRBV24-1	many	TRBJ2-1	CATSDSASGNFFLCNEQFF	TGTGCCACCAGTGATTCGGCTAGCGGGAACTTTTTCCTCTGCAATGAGCAGTTCTTC
TRBD2	TRBV20-1	.	TRBJ2-4	CSAWTSGIQYF	TGCAGTGCTTGGACTAGCGGGATTCAGTACTTC
.	TRBV20-1	.	TRBJ2-3	CSVEGEGSDTQYF	TGCAGTGTGGAGGGAGAGGGCTCAGATACGCAGTATTTT
.	TRBV20-1	many	TRBJ1-4	CSASYREKLFF	TGCAGTGCTAGCTACAGAGAAAAACTGTTTTTT
TRBD1	TRBV19	.	TRBJ2-2	CASSIGGGTGWNGELFF	TGTGCCAGTAGTATCGGAGGCGGGACAGGGTGGAACGGGGAGCTGTTTTTT
TRBD1	TRBV3-1	.	TRBJ2-5	CASSPSGPAEGAYF	TGTGCCAGCAGCCCCTCCGGTCCGGCTGAGGGGGCGTACTTC
.	TRBV29-1	few	TRBJ2-3	CVGGARATDTQYF	TGCGTAGGGGGGGCTCGGGCCACAGATACGCAGTATTTT
TRBD2	TRBV27	few	TRBJ2-7	CASSSKRVAGGISYEQYF	TGTGCCAGCAGTTCAAAGAGGGTGGCGGGAGGGATCTCCTACGAGCAGTACTTC
.	TRBV12-3/TRBV12-4	many	TRBJ1-1	CASSLELGAEAFF	TGTGCCAGCAGTTTAGAGCTGGGGGCTGAAGCTTTCTTT
TRBD1	TRBV12-3/TRBV12-4	many	TRBJ2-1	CASSSGQGDNEQFF	TGTGCCAGCAGCAGCGGACAGGGAGACAATGAGCAGTTCTTC
TRBD2	TRBV6-2/TRBV6-3	many	TRBJ2-3	CASSYGDSGSDTQYF	TGTGCCAGCAGTTACGGGGATAGCGGGAGCGATACGCAGTATTTT
TRBD1	TRBV28	many	TRBJ2-7	CASSGRQGVSYEQYF	TGTGCCAGCAGTGGGCGGCAGGGGGTCTCCTACGAGCAGTACTTC
.	TRBV5-1	many	TRBJ1-2	CASSFDSGAGKGYTF	TGCGCCAGCAGCTTCGATTCGGGGGCAGGGAAAGGCTACACCTTC
TRBD1	TRBV6-5	.	TRBJ1-2	CASSYEETGVYGYTF	TGTGCCAGCAGTTACGAAGAGACAGGGGTCTATGGCTACACCTTC
TRBD2	TRBV7-8	many	TRBJ2-2	CASSLGGGIMTGELFF	TGTGCCAGCAGCTTAGGGGGGGGAATAATGACCGGGGAGCTGTTTTTT
.	TRBV7-2	few	TRBJ2-5	CASTDGGRFQETQYF	TGTGCCAGCACCGATGGGGGGAGGTTTCAAGAGACCCAGTACTTC
.	TRBV30	many	TRBJ2-1	CAWSVPPHRRTIYNEQFF	TGTGCCTGGAGTGTACCCCCACACCGAAGAACAATCTACAATGAGCAGTTCTTC
.	TRBV3-1	many	TRBJ2-2	CASSQGDGELFF	TGTGCCAGCAGCCAAGGGGACGGGGAGCTGTTTTTT
TRBD1	TRBV7-2	.	TRBJ1-1	CASNHDRDPTEAFF	TGTGCCAGCAACCATGACAGGGATCCCACTGAAGCTTTCTTT
TRBD1	TRBV7-9	.	TRBJ1-5	CASSRGDRANQPQHF	TGTGCCAGCAGCCGAGGGGACAGGGCCAATCAGCCCCAGCATTTT
TRBD2	TRBV6-5	few	TRBJ2-3	CASSYSGLASTDTQYF	TGTGCCAGCAGTTACTCCGGACTAGCCAGCACAGATACGCAGTATTTT
.	TRBV7-9	.	TRBJ1-2	CASSTNSNYGYTF	TGTGCCAGCAGCACCAATTCTAACTATGGCTACACCTTC
TRBD1	TRBV24-1	.	TRBJ1-1	CATIAWDRAILGTEAFF	TGTGCCACTATAGCCTGGGACAGAGCAATTTTGGGCACTGAAGCTTTCTTT
.	TRBV19	.	TRBJ1-5	CASSMYVAGESNQPQHF	TGTGCCAGTAGTATGTATGTGGCAGGGGAGAGCAATCAGCCCCAGCATTTT
.	TRBV20-1	few	TRBJ1-4	CSAREATNEKLFF	TGCAGTGCTAGGGAGGCAACTAATGAAAAACTGTTTTTT